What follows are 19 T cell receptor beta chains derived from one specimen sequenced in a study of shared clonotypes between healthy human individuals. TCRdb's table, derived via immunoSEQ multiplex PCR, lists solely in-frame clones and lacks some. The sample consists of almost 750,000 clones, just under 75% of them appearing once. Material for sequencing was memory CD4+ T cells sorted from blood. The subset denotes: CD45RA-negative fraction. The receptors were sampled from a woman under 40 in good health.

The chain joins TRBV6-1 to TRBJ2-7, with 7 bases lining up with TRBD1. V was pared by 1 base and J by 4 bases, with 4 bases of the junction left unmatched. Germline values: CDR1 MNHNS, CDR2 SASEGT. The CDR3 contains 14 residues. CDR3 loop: CASSEDRDSYEQYF. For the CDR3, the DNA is TGTGCCAGCAGTGAAGACAGGGACAGTTACGAGCAGTACTTC.

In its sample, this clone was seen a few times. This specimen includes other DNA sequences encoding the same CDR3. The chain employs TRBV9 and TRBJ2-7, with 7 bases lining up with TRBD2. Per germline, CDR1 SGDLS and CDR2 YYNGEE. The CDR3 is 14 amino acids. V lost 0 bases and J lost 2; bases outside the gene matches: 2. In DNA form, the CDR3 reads TGTGCCAGCAGCGTAGCGGGAGGCCCCTACGAGCAGTACTTC. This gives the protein CASSVAGGPYEQYF.

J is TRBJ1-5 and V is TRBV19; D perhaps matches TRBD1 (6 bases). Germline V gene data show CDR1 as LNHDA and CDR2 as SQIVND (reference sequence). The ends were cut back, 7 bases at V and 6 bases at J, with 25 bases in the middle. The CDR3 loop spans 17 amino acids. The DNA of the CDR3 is TGTGCCAGTAATAAAGGGGGGCAGGGCACCCCCTTTCAGCCCCAGCATTTT. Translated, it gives CASNKGGQGTPFQPQHF.

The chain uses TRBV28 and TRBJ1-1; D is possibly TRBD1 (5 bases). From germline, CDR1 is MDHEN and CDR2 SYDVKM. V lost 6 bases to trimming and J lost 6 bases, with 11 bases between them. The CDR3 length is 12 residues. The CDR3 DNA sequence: TGTGCCAGCAGAGCCCGGGGGGCTGAAGCTTTCTTT. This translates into CASRARGAEAFF. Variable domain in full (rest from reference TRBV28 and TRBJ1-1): DVKVTQSSRYLVKRTGEKVFLECVQDMDHENMFWYRQDPGLGLRLIYFSYDVKMKEKGDIPEGYSVSREKKERFSLILESASTNQTSMYLCASRARGAEAFFGQGTRLTVV.

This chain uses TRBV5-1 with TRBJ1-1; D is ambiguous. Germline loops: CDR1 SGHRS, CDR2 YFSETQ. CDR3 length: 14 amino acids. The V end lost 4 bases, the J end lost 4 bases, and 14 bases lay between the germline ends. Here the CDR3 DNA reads TGCGCCAGCAGCCCGCGGGCCGGTGGCACTGAAGCTTTCTTT. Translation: CASSPRAGGTEAFF.

For the CDR3, the DNA is TGCGCCAGCAGCCAAGGACAGGAAGAGACCCAGTACTTC. Residues: CASSQGQEETQYF. The chain links TRBV4-1 to TRBJ2-5; weak D call: TRBD1 (6 bases). The CDR3 has 13 residues. Germline V gene sequence: CDR1 MGHRA, CDR2 YSYEKL. The V end was cut by 1 base, the J end by 3 bases, with 6 bases between.

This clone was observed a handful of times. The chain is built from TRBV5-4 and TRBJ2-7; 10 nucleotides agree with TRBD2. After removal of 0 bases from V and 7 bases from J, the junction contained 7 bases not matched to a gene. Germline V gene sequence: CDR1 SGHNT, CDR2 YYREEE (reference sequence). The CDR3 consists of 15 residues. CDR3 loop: CASSLASGRAREQYF. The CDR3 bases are TGTGCCAGCAGCTTGGCCAGCGGGAGGGCCAGGGAGCAGTACTTC.

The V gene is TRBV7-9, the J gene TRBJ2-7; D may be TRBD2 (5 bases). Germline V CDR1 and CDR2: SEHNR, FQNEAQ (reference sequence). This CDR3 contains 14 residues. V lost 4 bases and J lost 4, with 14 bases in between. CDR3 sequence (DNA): TGTGCCAGCAGCTCAGGACTTACCCTATACGAGCAGTACTTC. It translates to CASSSGLTLYEQYF. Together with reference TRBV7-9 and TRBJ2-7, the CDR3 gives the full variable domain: DTGVSQNPRHKITKRGQNVTFRCDPISEHNRLYWYRQTLGQGPEFLTYFQNEAQLEKSRLLSDRFSAERPKGSFSTLEIQRTEQGDSAMYLCASSSGLTLYEQYFGPGTRLTVT.

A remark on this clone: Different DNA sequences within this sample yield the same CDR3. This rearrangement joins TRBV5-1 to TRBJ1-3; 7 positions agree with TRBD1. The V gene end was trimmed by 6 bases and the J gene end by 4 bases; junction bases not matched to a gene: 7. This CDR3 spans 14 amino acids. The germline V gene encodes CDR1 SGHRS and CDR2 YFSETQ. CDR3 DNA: TGCGCCAGCACCCCCGGGACAGAGGGAAACACCATATATTTT. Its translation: CASTPGTEGNTIYF.

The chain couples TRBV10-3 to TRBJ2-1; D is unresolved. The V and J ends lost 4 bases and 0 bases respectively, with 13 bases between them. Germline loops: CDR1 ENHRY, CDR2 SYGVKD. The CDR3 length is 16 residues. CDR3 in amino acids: CAISVGVPGSYNEQFF. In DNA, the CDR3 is TGTGCCATCAGTGTTGGGGTCCCTGGCTCCTACAATGAGCAGTTCTTC.

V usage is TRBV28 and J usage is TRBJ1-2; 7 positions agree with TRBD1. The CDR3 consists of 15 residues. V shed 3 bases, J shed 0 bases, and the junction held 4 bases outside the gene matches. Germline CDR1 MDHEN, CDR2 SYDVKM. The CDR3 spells CASSLSGTANYGYTF. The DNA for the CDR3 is TGTGCCAGCAGTTTGTCCGGGACAGCTAACTATGGCTACACCTTC.

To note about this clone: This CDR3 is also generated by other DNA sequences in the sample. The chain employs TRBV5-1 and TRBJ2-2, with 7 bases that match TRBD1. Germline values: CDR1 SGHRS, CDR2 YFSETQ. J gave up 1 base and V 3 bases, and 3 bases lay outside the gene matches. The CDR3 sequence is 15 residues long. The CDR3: CASSYGTENTGELFF. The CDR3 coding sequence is TGCGCCAGCAGCTATGGGACAGAGAACACCGGGGAGCTGTTTTTT.

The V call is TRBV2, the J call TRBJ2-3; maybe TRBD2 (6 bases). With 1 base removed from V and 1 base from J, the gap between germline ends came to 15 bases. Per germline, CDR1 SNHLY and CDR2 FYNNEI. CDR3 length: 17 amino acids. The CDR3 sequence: CASSEVYRASGTDTQYF. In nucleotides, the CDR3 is TGTGCCAGCAGTGAAGTATATCGGGCTAGCGGCACAGATACGCAGTATTTT.

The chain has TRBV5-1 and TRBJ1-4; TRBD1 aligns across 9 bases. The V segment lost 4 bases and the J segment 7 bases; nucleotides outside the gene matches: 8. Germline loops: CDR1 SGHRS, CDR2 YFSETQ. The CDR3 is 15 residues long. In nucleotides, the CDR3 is TGCGCCAGCAGCCGGGGACAGGGCTTGGCTGAAAAACTGTTTTTT. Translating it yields CASSRGQGLAEKLFF. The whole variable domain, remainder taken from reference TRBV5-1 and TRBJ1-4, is KAGVTQTPRYLIKTRGQQVTLSCSPISGHRSVSWYQQTPGQGLQFLFEYFSETQRNKGNFPGRFSGRQFSNSRSEMNVSTLELGDSALYLCASSRGQGLAEKLFFGSGTQLSVL.

The CDR3 DNA sequence: TGTGCCAGCAGCTCGGGGCTGACAGCAAACTATGGCTACACCTTC. Protein product: CASSSGLTANYGYTF. The chain employs TRBV5-4 and TRBJ1-2; the D gene is possibly TRBD1 (5 bases). Per the germline V gene, CDR1 is SGHNT and CDR2 is YYREEE (reference sequence). CDR3 length: 15 amino acids. V lost 3 bases to trimming and J lost 2 bases, with 14 bases between them.

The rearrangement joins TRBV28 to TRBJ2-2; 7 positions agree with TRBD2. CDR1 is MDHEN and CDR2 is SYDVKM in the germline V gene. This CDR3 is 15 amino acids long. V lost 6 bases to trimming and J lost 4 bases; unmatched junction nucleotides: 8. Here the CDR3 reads CASRVRRGSTGELFF. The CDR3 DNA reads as TGTGCCAGCAGGGTAAGGCGGGGGAGCACCGGGGAGCTGTTTTTT.

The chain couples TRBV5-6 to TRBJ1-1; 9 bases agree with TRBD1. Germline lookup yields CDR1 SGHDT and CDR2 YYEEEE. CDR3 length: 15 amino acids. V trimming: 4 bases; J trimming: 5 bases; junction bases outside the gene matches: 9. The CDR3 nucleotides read TGTGCCAGCAGCCGTGCCGGGACAGGGTCTACTGAAGCTTTCTTT. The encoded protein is CASSRAGTGSTEAFF.

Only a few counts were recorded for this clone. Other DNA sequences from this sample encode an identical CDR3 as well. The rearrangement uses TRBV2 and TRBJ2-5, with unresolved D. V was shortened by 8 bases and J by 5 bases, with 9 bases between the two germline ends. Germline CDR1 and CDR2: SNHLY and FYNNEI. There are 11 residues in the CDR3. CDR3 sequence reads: CASGVQETQYF. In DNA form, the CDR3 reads TGTGCCAGCGGGGTTCAGGAGACCCAGTACTTC. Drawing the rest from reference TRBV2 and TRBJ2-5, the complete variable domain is EPEVTQTPSHQVTQMGQEVILRCVPISNHLYFYWYRQILGQKVEFLVSFYNNEISEKSEIFDDQFSVERPDGSNFTLKIRSTKLEDSAMYFCASGVQETQYFGPGTRLLVL.

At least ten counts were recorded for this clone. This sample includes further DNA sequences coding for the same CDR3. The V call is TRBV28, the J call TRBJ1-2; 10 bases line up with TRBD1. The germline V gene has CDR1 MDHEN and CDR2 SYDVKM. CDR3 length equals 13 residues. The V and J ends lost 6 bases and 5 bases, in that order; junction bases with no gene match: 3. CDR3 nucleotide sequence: TGTGCCAGCAGGCCGGGACAGGGGTATGGCTACACCTTC. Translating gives CASRPGQGYGYTF.